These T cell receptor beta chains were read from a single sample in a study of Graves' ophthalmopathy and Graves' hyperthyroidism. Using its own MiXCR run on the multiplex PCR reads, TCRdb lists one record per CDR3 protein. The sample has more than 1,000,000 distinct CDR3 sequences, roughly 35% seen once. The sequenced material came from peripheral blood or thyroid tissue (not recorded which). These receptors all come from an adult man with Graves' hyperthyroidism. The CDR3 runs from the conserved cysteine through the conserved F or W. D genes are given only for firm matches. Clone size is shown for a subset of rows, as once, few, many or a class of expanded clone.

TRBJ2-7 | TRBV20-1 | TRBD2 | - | CSARDRSGRFFYGQYF | TGCAGTGCTAGGGACCGTAGCGGGAGGTTTTTTTACGGGCAGTACTTC
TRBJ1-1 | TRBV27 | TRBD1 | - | CASSPRQGSYSTEAFF | TGTGCCAGCAGCCCAAGACAGGGAAGCTATTCCACTGAAGCTTTCTTT
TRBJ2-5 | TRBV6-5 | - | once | CASSEAQGGETQYF | TGTGCCAGCAGTGAAGCGCAGGGTGGGGAGACCCAGTACTTC
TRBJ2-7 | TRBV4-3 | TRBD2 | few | CASSQASGLAGRIAYEQYF | TGCGCCAGCAGCCAAGCATCGGGACTAGCGGGAAGGATAGCCTACGAGCAGTACTTC
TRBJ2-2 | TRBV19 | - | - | CASTRGQGFSGRPGELFF | TGTGCCTCGACGAGGGGACAGGGATTTAGCGGGAGGCCCGGGGAGCTGTTTTTT
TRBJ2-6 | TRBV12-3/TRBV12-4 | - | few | CASSQEASLSGANVLTF | TGTGCCAGCAGCCAAGAGGCGTCCCTCTCTGGGGCCAACGTCCTGACTTTC
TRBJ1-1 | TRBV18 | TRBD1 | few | CASSWDRTEAFF | TGTGCCAGCTCATGGGACAGGACTGAAGCTTTCTTT
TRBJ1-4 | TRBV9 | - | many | CASSVEGSNEKLFF | TGTGCCAGCAGCGTAGAGGGCAGTAATGAAAAACTGTTTTTT
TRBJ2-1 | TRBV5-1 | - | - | CASSNNSYNEQFF | TGCGCCAGCAGTAACAACTCCTACAATGAGCAGTTCTTC
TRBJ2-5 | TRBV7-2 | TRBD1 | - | CASSQGTGALGTQYF | TGTGCCAGCAGCCAGGGGACAGGGGCACTAGGGACCCAGTACTTC
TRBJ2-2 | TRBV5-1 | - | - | CASSLRAGALTGELFF | TGCGCCAGCAGCTTGAGGGCAGGGGCCCTCACCGGGGAGCTGTTTTTT
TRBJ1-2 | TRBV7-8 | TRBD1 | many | CASSSTGGGYGYTF | TGTGCCAGCAGTTCGACAGGGGGTGGCTATGGCTACACCTTC
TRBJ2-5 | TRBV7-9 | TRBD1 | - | CASSLGPTGGTQYF | TGTGCCAGCAGCTTGGGACCTACAGGGGGGACCCAGTACTTC
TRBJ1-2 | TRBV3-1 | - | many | CASSPAVVDGYTF | TGTGCCAGCAGCCCGGCGGTGGTGGATGGCTACACCTTC
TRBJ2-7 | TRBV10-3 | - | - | CAISEIGMGEQYF | TGTGCCATCAGTGAGATAGGGATGGGGGAGCAGTACTTC
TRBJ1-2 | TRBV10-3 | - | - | CAISLGMSTGGYTF | TGTGCCATCAGCTTAGGAATGAGTACAGGGGGCTACACCTTC
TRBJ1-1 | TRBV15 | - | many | CATGQALDSIETEAFF | TGTGCCACCGGGCAGGCCCTGGACAGCATAGAGACTGAAGCTTTCTTT
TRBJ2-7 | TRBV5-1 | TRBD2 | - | CASSSQPKPGLATYEQYF | TGCGCCAGCAGCTCTCAGCCGAAACCGGGACTAGCGACGTACGAGCAGTACTTC
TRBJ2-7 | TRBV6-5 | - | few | CASSYMARNYEQYF | TGTGCCAGCAGTTACATGGCGAGAAACTACGAGCAGTACTTC
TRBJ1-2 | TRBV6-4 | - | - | CASTDHGTQNSFNYGYTF | TGTGCCAGCACCGACCATGGGACCCAGAACTCTTTTAACTATGGCTACACCTTC
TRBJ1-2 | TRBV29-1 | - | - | CSVLTQQGRVYTF | TGCAGCGTCCTGACCCAACAGGGAAGGGTCTACACCTTC
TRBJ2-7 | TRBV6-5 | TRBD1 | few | CASSPRGRDRDYEQYF | TGTGCCAGCAGTCCCCGAGGAAGGGACAGAGACTACGAGCAGTACTTC
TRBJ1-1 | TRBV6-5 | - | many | CASSYVDPGSTEAFF | TGTGCCAGCAGTTACGTCGACCCGGGGAGCACTGAAGCTTTCTTT
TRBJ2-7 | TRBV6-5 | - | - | CASNTGTETYEQYF | TGTGCCAGCAACACCGGGACGGAGACCTACGAGCAGTACTTC
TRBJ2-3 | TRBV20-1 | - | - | CSASGPYDGDTQYF | TGCAGTGCTAGTGGGCCGTACGACGGAGATACGCAGTATTTT
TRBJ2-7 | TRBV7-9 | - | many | CASSLEAVEQYF | TGTGCCAGCAGCTTAGAGGCAGTCGAGCAGTACTTC
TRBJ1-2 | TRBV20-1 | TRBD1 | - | CSARPYHRGRYGYTF | TGCAGTGCTAGACCATATCACAGGGGCCGCTATGGCTACACCTTC
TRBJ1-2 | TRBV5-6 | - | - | CASSLEGLQTRSDYGYTF | TGTGCCAGCAGCTTGGAGGGACTGCAGACTCGATCGGACTATGGCTACACCTTC
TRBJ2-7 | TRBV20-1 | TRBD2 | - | CSAAGESSYEQYF | TGCAGTGCTGCGGGGGAAAGCTCCTACGAGCAGTACTTC
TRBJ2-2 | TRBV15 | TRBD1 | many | CATSVVRGKVGTGELFF | TGTGCCACCAGCGTAGTCAGGGGGAAGGTGGGCACCGGGGAGCTGTTTTTT
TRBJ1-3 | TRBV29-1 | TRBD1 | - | CSVGSTLADRPDSGNTIYF | TGCAGCGTTGGGTCGACCCTGGCGGACAGGCCAGACTCTGGAAACACCATATATTTT
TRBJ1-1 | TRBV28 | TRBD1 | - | CASRPDRVRAFF | TGTGCCAGCAGACCGGACAGGGTAAGAGCTTTCTTT
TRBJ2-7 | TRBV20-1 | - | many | CSAGTESWDYEQYF | TGCAGTGCGGGAACAGAGAGCTGGGACTACGAGCAGTACTTC
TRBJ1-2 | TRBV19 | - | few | CASKPGGQATNYGYTF | TGTGCCAGTAAACCGGGGGGCCAGGCGACTAACTATGGCTACACCTTC
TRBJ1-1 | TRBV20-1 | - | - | CSASQGWGDTEAFF | TGCAGTGCATCTCAAGGGTGGGGCGACACTGAAGCTTTCTTT
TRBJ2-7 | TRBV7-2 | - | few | CASSFSPVYEQYF | TGTGCCAGCAGCTTTTCCCCAGTTTACGAGCAGTACTTC
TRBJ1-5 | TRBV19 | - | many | CASSPRVNQPQHF | TGTGCCAGTAGTCCTAGAGTCAATCAGCCCCAGCATTTT
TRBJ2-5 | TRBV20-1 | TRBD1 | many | CSARGPGGLETQYF | TGCAGTGCTAGAGGGCCAGGGGGCTTGGAGACCCAGTACTTC
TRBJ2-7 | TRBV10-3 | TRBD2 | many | CAISESSGRLNSYEQYF | TGTGCCATCAGTGAGTCTAGCGGGAGATTAAACTCCTACGAGCAGTACTTC
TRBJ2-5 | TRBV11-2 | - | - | CASRRTVGQETQYF | TGTGCCAGCAGAAGAACGGTTGGGCAAGAGACCCAGTACTTC
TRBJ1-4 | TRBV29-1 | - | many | CSVLPQGSTNEKLFF | TGCAGCGTTCTGCCCCAGGGCTCAACTAATGAAAAACTGTTTTTT
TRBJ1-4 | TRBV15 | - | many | CATSPLTVENEKLFF | TGTGCCACCAGTCCTTTGACAGTAGAAAATGAAAAACTGTTTTTT
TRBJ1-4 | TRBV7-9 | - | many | CASSITRVGEKLFF | TGTGCCAGCAGCATCACTCGGGTTGGAGAAAAACTGTTTTTT
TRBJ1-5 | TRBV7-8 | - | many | CASSLHSGGNQPQHF | TGTGCCAGCAGCTTACATTCAGGGGGCAATCAGCCCCAGCATTTT
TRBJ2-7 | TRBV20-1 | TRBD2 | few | CSQPRGGAGGHREQYF | TGCAGCCAACCACGGGGAGGAGCGGGGGGGCATCGGGAGCAGTACTTC
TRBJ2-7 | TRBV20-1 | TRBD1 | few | CSARKQGAFPSYEQYF | TGCAGTGCTAGGAAACAGGGGGCTTTCCCCTCCTACGAGCAGTACTTC
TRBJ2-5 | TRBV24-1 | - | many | CATSDFRDQETQYF | TGTGCCACCAGTGATTTCAGGGACCAAGAGACCCAGTACTTC
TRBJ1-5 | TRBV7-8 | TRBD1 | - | CASSLLRTGKNQPQHF | TGTGCCAGCAGCTTACTGAGGACAGGGAAGAATCAGCCCCAGCATTTT
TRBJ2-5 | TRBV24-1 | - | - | CATSDLSGDGGETQYF | TGTGCCACCAGTGATTTGAGTGGGGATGGCGGGGAGACCCAGTACTTC